These 26 T cell receptor beta chains share one sample of origin, sequenced in a study of T cells in Graves' hyperthyroidism and ophthalmopathy. TCR beta CDR3 region amplification was performed from RNA transcripts. An initial round of RT-PCR targeting the TCR CDR3 relied on the HTBI primer set. TCRdb fed the multiplex PCR reads into MiXCR, producing one record per CDR3 protein. The data hold 300,000 to 450,000 distinct CDR3 sequences, with roughly an eighth observed a single time. Sample: blood. These receptors all come from a young woman with Graves' hyperthyroidism.

With regard to this clonotype: This may come from a read error, since a much larger clone is one base off. The CDR3 protein is CSVENEDPENYGYTF. The DNA of the CDR3 is TGCAGCGTTGAAAACGAAGACCCGGAAAACTATGGCTACACCTTC. The chain employs TRBV29-1 and TRBJ1-2, with unresolved D. Germline V lookup: CDR1 SQVTM, CDR2 ANQGSEA. The CDR3 spans 15 residues. Trimming removed 2 bases at V and 2 bases at J, with 15 bases between.

This chain connects TRBV10-3 to TRBJ2-7; D call uncertain. Germline V lookup: CDR1 ENHRY, CDR2 SYGVKD. This CDR3 has 13 residues. V was shortened by 5 bases and J by 7 bases, with 15 bases between the two germline ends. CDR3 region: CAISPRFDTEQYF. DNA of the CDR3: TGTGCCATCAGTCCTAGATTTGACACGGAGCAGTACTTC.

The V gene is TRBV19, the J gene TRBJ1-2; D ambiguous. The V gene's germline CDR1 is LNHDA and CDR2 SQIVND (reference sequence). V was shortened by 1 base and J by 7 bases, with 7 bases between the two germline ends. The CDR3 totals 12 residues. As DNA, the CDR3 is TGTGCCAGTAGTATAGGCCGGGTTGGCTACACCTTC. Amino acids: CASSIGRVGYTF.

Comments on this clonotype: One junction end does not reproduce the germline sequence, and a read error may be involved. V usage is TRBV7-2 and J usage is TRBJ2-7; D may be TRBD2 (5 bases). Germline V lookup: CDR1 SGHTA, CDR2 FQGNSA. The CDR3 sequence is 13 residues long. The CDR3 is CASSLGTSYKQYF. The CDR3 DNA reads TGTGCCAGCAGCTTAGGGACTTCCTACAAGCAGTACTTC.

This clonotype was recorded many times. The J gene is TRBJ1-1, the V gene TRBV6-6; TRBD1 agrees at 11 bases. The CDR3 runs 15 residues. The trim removed 0 bases at V and 4 bases at J, leaving 1 base unmatched. Per germline, CDR1 MNHNY and CDR2 SVGAGI (reference sequence). The CDR3 is CASSYSGQGGTEAFF. The DNA for the CDR3 is TGTGCCAGCAGTTACTCGGGACAGGGGGGCACTGAAGCTTTCTTT.

A note on this clonotype: Possible read error: a much larger clone is one base away. The CDR3 region is CASSLGGADFYGHTF. In DNA, the CDR3 is TGTGCCAGCAGTTTAGGGGGGGCGGATTTCTATGGCCACACCTTC. The rearrangement uses TRBV2 and TRBJ1-2; perhaps TRBD1 as D (6 bases). This CDR3 has 15 residues. CDR1 and CDR2 (germline): SNHLY, FYNNEI.

This clonotype was counted many times. The genes are TRBV3-1 and TRBJ2-7; 9 positions agree with TRBD1. The CDR3 extends over 16 amino acids. Germline V gene sequence: CDR1 LGHDT, CDR2 YNNKEL (reference sequence). Trimming at V came to 1 base and at J to 1 base, leaving 5 bases not matched to a gene. The CDR3 DNA reads TGTGCCAGCAGCCAAGCCCCCGGGACAGGGTCCTACGAGCAGTACTTC. This encodes CASSQAPGTGSYEQYF.

Turning to this clonotype: A much bigger clone sits one base away, suggesting this may be a read error. The chain has TRBV30 and TRBJ1-1, with D possibly matching TRBD1 (6 bases). The CDR3 loop spans 11 amino acids. From germline, CDR1 is GTSNPN and CDR2 SVGIG (reference sequence). For the CDR3, the DNA is TGTGCCTCCGACTGGGACACTGAAGCTTCCTTT. Its translation: CASDWDTEASF. The complete variable domain, with remaining parts taken from reference TRBV30 and TRBJ1-1, reads SQTIHQWPATLVQPVGSPLSLECTVEGTSNPNLYWYRQAAGRGLQLLFYSVGIGQISSEVPQNLSASRPQDRQFILSSKKLLLSDSGFYLCASDWDTEASFGQGTRLTVV.

The chain has TRBV4-1 and TRBJ1-4, with no clear D. CDR3 length equals 13 residues. The germline CDR1 and CDR2 sequences are MGHRA and YSYEKL. V was pared by 5 bases and J by 7 bases, with 11 bases between. CDR3 DNA: TGCGCCAGCAGCAAGAGTGCGACTGAAAAACTGTTTTTT. It codes for CASSKSATEKLFF.

Many counts were recorded for this clonotype. The chain combines TRBV18 with TRBJ2-7, with TRBD1 identical over 10 bases. This CDR3 has 15 amino acids. V was clipped by 0 bases and J by 4 bases; unmatched bases: 3. Germline-derived CDR1 and CDR2 are KGHSH and LQKENI. The CDR3 loop is CASSPPDRGRYEQYF. In DNA form, the CDR3 reads TGTGCCAGCTCACCACCTGACAGGGGGCGATACGAGCAGTACTTC.

This clonotype was seen many times. The chain has TRBV7-2 and TRBJ2-7; D tentatively fits TRBD1 or TRBD2 (5 bases each). Germline CDR1 is SGHTA and CDR2 is FQGNSA. V shed 5 bases and J shed 2 bases, with 13 bases lying between them. This CDR3 has 14 amino acids. The CDR3 nucleotides are TGTGCCAGCAGCGAGAGCCGGGGCCCCTACGAGCAGTACTTC. Amino acids: CASSESRGPYEQYF.

This clonotype has only a few counts. This rearrangement joins TRBV2 to TRBJ1-5; D is perhaps TRBD1 (5 bases). Trimming took off 2 bases at V and 0 bases at J, with 8 bases between the two ends. Germline CDR1 is SNHLY and CDR2 is FYNNEI. This CDR3 spans 15 amino acids. For the CDR3, the DNA is TGTGCCAGCAGTGAAAGAGGGGATAGCAATCAGCCCCAGCATTTT. Translation gives CASSERGDSNQPQHF.

Concerning this clonotype: This could be a read error, since a much larger clone is one nucleotide away. The chain combines TRBV12-3 or TRBV12-4 with TRBJ2-7; D unclear. The CDR3 sequence is 15 residues long. V was cut by 3 bases and J by 5 bases, with 17 bases left in between. The CDR3 is CASSLGDWANDEQYF. CDR3 sequence (DNA): TGTGCCAGCAGTTTGGGTGACTGGGCTAACGACGAGCAGTACTTC.

On this clonotype itself: A much larger clonotype is one base distant, so this may be a read error. The V gene is TRBV2, the J gene TRBJ1-1, with D possibly TRBD1 on 5 matching bases. The CDR3 runs 11 residues. The germline gives CDR1 SNHLY, CDR2 FYNNEI. Between the trimmed V and J ends, which lost 5 bases and 9 bases, there was a span of 10 bases. The CDR3 coding sequence is TGTGCCAGCAGTAGGGACGACAAAGCTTTCTTT. It specifies CASSRDDKAFF. Full variable domain (outside the CDR3, taken from reference TRBV2 and TRBJ1-1): EPEVTQTPSHQVTQMGQEVILRCVPISNHLYFYWYRQILGQKVEFLVSFYNNEISEKSEIFDDQFSVERPDGSNFTLKIRSTKLEDSAMYFCASSRDDKAFFGQGTRLTVV.

At least ten counts were recorded for this clonotype. The chain uses TRBV20-1 and TRBJ1-1; TRBD1 agrees at 9 bases. This CDR3 contains 17 residues. The germline gives CDR1 DFQATT, CDR2 SNEGSKA (reference sequence). Losses at the gene ends were 6 bases for V and 2 bases for J; bases not matched to a gene: 16. CDR3 region: CSAPYRQGESFNTEAFF. The DNA of the CDR3 is TGCAGTGCCCCATATCGACAGGGGGAATCGTTCAACACTGAAGCTTTCTTT.

This clonotype was recorded many times. The chain carries TRBV6-6 and TRBJ1-4; D unresolved. The germline gives CDR1 MNHNY, CDR2 SVGAGI (reference sequence). The CDR3 has 13 amino acids. The V and J ends lost 2 bases and 6 bases respectively, with 7 bases between them. The CDR3 loop is CASSYTRDEKLFF. For the CDR3, the DNA is TGTGCCAGCAGTTACACAAGGGATGAAAAACTGTTTTTT.

This clonotype was counted ten times or more. V usage is TRBV11-2 and J usage is TRBJ2-4; perhaps TRBD2 as D (6 bases). Looked up from germline, CDR1 is SGHAT and CDR2 is FQNNGV. Trimming took 5 bases from V and 8 from J, leaving 13 bases between them. The CDR3 extends over 13 amino acids. CDR3: CASSPHWGDIQYF. In DNA, the CDR3 is TGTGCCAGCAGCCCACATTGGGGGGACATTCAGTACTTC.

There are many counts of this clonotype. The chain combines TRBV20-1 with TRBJ2-3, with D possibly being TRBD1 or TRBD2 (5 bases each). CDR3 size: 13 residues. Per the germline V gene, CDR1 is DFQATT and CDR2 is SNEGSKA (reference sequence). V was clipped by 7 bases and J by 4 bases, with 15 bases between them. CDR3 sequence: CSGEGKVADTQYF. The CDR3 nucleotides are TGCAGTGGTGAGGGGAAGGTGGCAGATACGCAGTATTTT.

This clonotype showed up many times. CDR3 residues: CASTLGLAGGPETQYF. CDR3 coding DNA: TGTGCCAGCACCTTGGGACTAGCGGGGGGACCGGAGACCCAGTACTTC. This chain connects TRBV12-3 or TRBV12-4 to TRBJ2-5; 15 bases match TRBD2. The CDR3 is 16 amino acids. Trimming took 7 bases from V and 5 from J; bases not matched to a gene: 8.

This clonotype was counted a few times. The gene calls are TRBV7-9 and TRBJ2-5; D may be TRBD1 (5 bases). Germline V gene data show CDR1 as SEHNR and CDR2 as FQNEAQ (reference sequence). The CDR3 is 15 residues long. Trimming stripped 5 bases from V and 5 bases from J, with 18 bases between. CDR3 loop: CASSETRVRRETQYF. The CDR3 DNA sequence: TGTGCCAGCAGCGAAACCAGGGTGAGAAGGGAGACCCAGTACTTC.

This clonotype has at least ten counts. The chain carries TRBV7-2 and TRBJ1-2; D is unclear. Germline V gene sequence: CDR1 SGHTA, CDR2 FQGNSA. Trimming removed 4 bases from V and 8 bases from J, with 14 bases in between. The CDR3 sequence is 13 residues long. CDR3 DNA sequence: TGTGCCAGCAGCTCCCCCAACGGTAGCGGCTACACCTTC. Protein sequence: CASSSPNGSGYTF.

This clonotype has more than one count but fewer than ten. The chain uses TRBV20-1 and TRBJ2-1, with 7 bases that match TRBD2. V lost 1 base and J lost 5; bases outside the gene matches: 14. The CDR3 spans 17 residues. Germline CDR1 and CDR2: DFQATT and SNEGSKA (reference sequence). CDR3 amino acids: CSARGGDRKRDHNEQFF. CDR3 nucleotide sequence: TGCAGTGCTAGAGGGGGTGACAGAAAGCGGGACCACAATGAGCAGTTCTTC.

This clonotype occurred many times. The chain recombines TRBV7-9 with TRBJ1-2; D unclear. The CDR3 contains 12 residues. Per germline, CDR1 SEHNR and CDR2 FQNEAQ (reference sequence). V dropped 1 base and J dropped 6 bases, with 6 bases sitting between them. The CDR3 here is CASSLEGDGYTF. The CDR3 DNA follows: TGTGCCAGCAGCTTAGAAGGAGATGGCTACACCTTC.

This clonotype was seen ten or more times. For the CDR3, the DNA is TGTGCCAGCAGTTCTATAACAGGGTACACTGAAGCTTTCTTT. Translating gives CASSSITGYTEAFF. The chain carries TRBV6-2 or TRBV6-3 and TRBJ1-1, with D possibly TRBD1 on 6 matching bases. Germline CDR1 is MNHEY and CDR2 is SVGEGT. Trimming took off 4 bases at V and 3 bases at J, with 12 bases between the two ends. CDR3 size: 14 residues.

This clonotype has a count of ten or more. CDR3 sequence: CSARVLSSYEQYF. In nucleotides, the CDR3 is TGCAGTGCTAGGGTCTTGAGTTCCTACGAGCAGTACTTC. This chain connects TRBV20-1 to TRBJ2-7, with unresolved D. Trimming stripped 3 bases from V and 1 base from J, with 10 bases between. CDR3 size: 13 residues. CDR1 is DFQATT, CDR2 SNEGSKA, per germline (reference sequence).

This clonotype was picked up many times. The chain couples TRBV10-3 to TRBJ2-5; possible D gene TRBD2, 5 bases. Germline CDR1 is ENHRY and CDR2 is SYGVKD. V was cut by 0 bases and J by 5 bases, with 13 bases left in between. CDR3 length: 15 amino acids. The CDR3 DNA is TGTGCCATCAGTGAGTCGAAGCTTAGCGCGGAGACCCAGTACTTC. Residues: CAISESKLSAETQYF.